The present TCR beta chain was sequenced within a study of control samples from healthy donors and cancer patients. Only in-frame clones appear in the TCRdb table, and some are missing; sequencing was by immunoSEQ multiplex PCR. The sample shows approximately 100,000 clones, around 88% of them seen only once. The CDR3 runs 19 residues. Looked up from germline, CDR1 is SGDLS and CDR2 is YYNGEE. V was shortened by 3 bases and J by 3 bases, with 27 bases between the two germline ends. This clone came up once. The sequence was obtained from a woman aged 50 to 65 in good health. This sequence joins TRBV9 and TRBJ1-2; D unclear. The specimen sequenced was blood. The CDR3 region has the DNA TGTGCCAGCAGCGCCGAGGTTTATGTGACAACTGGGTTTGACTATGGCTACACCTTC. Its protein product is CASSAEVYVTTGFDYGYTF.